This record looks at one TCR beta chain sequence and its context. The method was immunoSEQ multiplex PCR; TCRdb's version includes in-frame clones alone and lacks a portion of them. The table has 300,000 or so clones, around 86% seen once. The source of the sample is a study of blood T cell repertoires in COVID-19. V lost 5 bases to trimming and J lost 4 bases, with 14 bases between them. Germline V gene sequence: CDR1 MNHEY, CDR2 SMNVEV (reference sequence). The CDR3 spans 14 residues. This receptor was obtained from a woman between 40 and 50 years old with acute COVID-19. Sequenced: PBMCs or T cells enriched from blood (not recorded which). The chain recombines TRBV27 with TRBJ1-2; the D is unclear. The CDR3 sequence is CASSDNPVGYGYTF. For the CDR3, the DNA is TGTGCCAGCAGTGACAATCCTGTGGGCTATGGCTACACCTTC.